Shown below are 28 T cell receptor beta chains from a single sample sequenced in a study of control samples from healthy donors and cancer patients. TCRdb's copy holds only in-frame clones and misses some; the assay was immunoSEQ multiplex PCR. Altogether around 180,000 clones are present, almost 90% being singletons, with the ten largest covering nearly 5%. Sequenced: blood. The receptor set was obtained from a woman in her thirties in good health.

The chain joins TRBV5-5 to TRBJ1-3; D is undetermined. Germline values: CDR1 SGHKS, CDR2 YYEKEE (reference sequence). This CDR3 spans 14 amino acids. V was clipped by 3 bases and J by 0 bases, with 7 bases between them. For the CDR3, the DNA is TGTGCCAGCAGCTGGCAAAACTCTGGAAACACCATATATTTT. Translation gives CASSWQNSGNTIYF.

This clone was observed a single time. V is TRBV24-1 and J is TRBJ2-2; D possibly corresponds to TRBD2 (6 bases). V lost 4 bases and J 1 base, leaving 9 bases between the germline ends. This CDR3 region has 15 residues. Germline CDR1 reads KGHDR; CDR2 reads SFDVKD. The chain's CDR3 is CATSERGLNTGELFF. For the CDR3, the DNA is TGTGCCACCAGTGAGCGGGGACTGAACACCGGGGAGCTGTTTTTT.

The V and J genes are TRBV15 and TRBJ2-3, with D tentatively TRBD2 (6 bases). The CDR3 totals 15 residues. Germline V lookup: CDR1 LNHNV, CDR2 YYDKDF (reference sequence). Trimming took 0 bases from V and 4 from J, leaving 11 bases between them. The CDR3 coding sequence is TGTGCCACCAGCAGAGATCAGGGAGGTGCAGATACGCAGTATTTT. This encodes CATSRDQGGADTQYF.

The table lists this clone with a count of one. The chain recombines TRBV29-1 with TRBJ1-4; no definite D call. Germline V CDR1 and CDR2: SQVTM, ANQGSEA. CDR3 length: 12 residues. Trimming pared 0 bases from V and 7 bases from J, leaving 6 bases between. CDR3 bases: TGCAGCGTTGAAGAGGGAGGTGAAAAACTGTTTTTT. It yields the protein CSVEEGGEKLFF.

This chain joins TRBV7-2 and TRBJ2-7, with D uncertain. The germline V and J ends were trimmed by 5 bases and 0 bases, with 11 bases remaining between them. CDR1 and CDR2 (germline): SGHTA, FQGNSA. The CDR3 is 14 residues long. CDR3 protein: CASSRGPSSYEQYF. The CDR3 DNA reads TGTGCCAGCAGCCGTGGACCAAGCTCCTACGAGCAGTACTTC.

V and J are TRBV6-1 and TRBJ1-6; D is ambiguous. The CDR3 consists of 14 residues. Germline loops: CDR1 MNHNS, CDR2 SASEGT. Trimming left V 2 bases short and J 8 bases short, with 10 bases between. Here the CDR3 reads CASSEQPRDSPLHF. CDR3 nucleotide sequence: TGTGCCAGCAGTGAACAGCCCAGAGATTCACCCCTCCACTTT.

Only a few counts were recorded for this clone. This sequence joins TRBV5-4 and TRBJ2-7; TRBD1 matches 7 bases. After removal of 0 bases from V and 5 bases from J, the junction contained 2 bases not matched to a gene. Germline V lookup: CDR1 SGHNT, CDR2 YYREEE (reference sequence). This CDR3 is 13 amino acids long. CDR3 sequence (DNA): TGTGCCAGCAGCTTGGGACAGGGTAACGAGCAGTACGTC. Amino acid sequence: CASSLGQGNEQYV.

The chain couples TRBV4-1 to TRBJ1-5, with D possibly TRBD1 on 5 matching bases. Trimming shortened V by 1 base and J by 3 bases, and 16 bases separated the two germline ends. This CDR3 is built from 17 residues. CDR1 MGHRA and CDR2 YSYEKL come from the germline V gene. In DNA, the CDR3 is TGCGCCAGCAGCCAAGTTGAAAAGGGAGGGGTCAATCAGCCCCAGCATTTT. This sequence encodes CASSQVEKGGVNQPQHF.

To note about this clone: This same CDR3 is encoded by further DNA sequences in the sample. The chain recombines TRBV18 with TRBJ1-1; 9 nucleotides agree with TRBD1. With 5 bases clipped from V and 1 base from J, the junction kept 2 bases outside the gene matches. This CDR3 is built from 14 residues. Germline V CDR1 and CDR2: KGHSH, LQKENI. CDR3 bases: TGTGCCAGCTCAGAGGGACAGGGGAACACTGAAGCTTTCTTT. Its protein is CASSEGQGNTEAFF.

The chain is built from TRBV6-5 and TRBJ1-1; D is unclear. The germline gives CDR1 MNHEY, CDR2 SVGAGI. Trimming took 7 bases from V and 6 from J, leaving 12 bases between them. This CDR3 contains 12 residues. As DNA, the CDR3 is TGTGCCAGCAATCGGGAATACGCTGAAGCTTTCTTT. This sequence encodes CASNREYAEAFF.

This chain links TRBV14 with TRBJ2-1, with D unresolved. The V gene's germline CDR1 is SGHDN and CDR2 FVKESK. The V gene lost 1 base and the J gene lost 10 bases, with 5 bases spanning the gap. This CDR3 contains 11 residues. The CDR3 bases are TGTGCCAGCAGCCAAGGTTGGGAGCAGTTCTTC. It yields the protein CASSQGWEQFF.

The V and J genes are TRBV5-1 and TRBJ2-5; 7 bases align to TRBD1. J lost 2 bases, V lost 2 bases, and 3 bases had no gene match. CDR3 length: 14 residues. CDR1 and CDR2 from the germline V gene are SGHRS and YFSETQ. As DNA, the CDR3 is TGCGCCAGCAGCTTCCAGGGACAGCAAGAGACCCAGTACTTC. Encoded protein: CASSFQGQQETQYF.

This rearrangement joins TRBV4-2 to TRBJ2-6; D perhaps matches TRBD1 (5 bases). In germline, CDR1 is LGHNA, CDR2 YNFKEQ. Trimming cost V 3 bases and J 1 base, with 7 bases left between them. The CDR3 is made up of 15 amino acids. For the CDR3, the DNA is TGTGCCAGCAGCCACCCAGGGTCTGGGGCCAACGTCCTGACTTTC. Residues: CASSHPGSGANVLTF.

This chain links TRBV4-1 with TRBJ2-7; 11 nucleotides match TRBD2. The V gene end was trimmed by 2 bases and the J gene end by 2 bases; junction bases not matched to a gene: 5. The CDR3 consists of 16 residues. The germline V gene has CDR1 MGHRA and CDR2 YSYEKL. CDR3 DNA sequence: TGCGCCAGCAGCCAAACTAGCGGGAGCCCTACCTACGAGCAGTACTTC. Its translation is CASSQTSGSPTYEQYF.

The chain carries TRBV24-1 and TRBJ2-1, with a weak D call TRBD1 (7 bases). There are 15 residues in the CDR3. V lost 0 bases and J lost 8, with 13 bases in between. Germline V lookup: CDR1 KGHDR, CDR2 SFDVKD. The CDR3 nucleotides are TGTGCCACCAGTGATTTGGGCAGGGGGGAATATGAGCAGTTCTTC. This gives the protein CATSDLGRGEYEQFF.

CDR3 loop: CSVAPWGTAANEQFF. The DNA for the CDR3 is TGCAGCGTTGCCCCGTGGGGGACGGCGGCGAATGAGCAGTTCTTC. The chain uses TRBV29-1 and TRBJ2-1; D possibly uses TRBD1 or TRBD2 (5 bases each). Germline V lookup: CDR1 SQVTM, CDR2 ANQGSEA. This CDR3 region has 15 residues. Trimming removed 4 bases from V and 7 bases from J, with 20 bases in between.

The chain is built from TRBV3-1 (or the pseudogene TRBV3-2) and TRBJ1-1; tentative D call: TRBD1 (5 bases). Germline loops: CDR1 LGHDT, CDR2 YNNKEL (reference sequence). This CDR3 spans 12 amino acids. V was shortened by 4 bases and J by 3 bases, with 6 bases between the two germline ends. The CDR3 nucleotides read TGTGCCAGCAGCCGACAGTACACTGAAGCTTTCTTT. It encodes CASSRQYTEAFF.

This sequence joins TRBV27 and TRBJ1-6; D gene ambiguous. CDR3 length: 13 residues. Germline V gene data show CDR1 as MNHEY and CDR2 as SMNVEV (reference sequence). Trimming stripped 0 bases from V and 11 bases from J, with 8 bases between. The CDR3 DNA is TGTGCCAGCAGTTTATCTCGAGCCACACCCCTCCACTTT. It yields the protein CASSLSRATPLHF.

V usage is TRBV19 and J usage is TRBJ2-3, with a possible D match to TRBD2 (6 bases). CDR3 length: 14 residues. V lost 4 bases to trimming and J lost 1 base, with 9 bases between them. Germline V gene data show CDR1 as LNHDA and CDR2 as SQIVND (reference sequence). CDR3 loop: CASSTGTRTDTQYF. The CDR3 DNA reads TGTGCCAGTAGTACCGGGACTCGCACAGATACGCAGTATTTT.

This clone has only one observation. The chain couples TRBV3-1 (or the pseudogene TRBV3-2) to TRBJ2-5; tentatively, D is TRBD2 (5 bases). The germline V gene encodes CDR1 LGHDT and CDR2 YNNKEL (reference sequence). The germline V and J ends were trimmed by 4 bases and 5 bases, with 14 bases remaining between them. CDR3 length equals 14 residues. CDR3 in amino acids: CASSPWERMETQYF. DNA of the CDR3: TGTGCCAGCAGCCCTTGGGAGCGCATGGAGACCCAGTACTTC.

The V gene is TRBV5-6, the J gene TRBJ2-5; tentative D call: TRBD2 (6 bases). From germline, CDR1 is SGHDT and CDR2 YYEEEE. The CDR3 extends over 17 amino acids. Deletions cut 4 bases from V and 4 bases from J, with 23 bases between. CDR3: CASSLKTDYLGGETQYF. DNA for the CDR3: TGTGCCAGCAGCCTAAAAACGGACTATTTAGGAGGAGAGACCCAGTACTTC.

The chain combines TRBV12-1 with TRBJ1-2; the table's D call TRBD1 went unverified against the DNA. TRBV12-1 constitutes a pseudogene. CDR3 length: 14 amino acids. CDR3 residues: CASSFAQINYGYTF. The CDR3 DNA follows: TGTGCCAGCAGCTTTGCCCAGATAAACTATGGCTACACCTTC.

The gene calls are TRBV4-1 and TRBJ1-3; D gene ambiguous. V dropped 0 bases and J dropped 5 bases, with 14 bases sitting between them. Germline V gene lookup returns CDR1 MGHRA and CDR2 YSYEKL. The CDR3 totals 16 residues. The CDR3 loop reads CASSQDKGTGRNTIYF. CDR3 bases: TGCGCCAGCAGCCAAGATAAAGGTACGGGCCGAAACACCATATATTTT.

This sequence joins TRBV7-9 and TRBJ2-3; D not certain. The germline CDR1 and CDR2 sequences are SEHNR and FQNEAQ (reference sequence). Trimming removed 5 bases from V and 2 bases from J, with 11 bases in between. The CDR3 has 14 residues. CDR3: CASSPWRNTDTQYF. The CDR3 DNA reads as TGTGCCAGCAGCCCCTGGCGGAACACAGATACGCAGTATTTT.

For the CDR3, the DNA is TGTGCCAGTAGGTCGGGACAGAATAATGAAAAACTGTTTTTT. It codes for CASRSGQNNEKLFF. The J gene is TRBJ1-4, the V gene TRBV19, with TRBD1 identical over 7 bases. This CDR3 comprises 14 residues. Per the germline V gene, CDR1 is LNHDA and CDR2 is SQIVND (reference sequence). The junction had 5 bases not matched to a gene; V was cut back by 6 bases and J by 4 bases.

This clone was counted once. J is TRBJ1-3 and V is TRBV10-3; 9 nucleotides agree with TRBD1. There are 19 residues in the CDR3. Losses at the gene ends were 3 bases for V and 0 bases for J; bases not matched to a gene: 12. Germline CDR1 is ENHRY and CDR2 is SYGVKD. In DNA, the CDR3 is TGTGCCATCAGTGATCCGGGACAGGGAAGGGACTTCTCTGGAAACACCATATATTTT. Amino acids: CAISDPGQGRDFSGNTIYF.

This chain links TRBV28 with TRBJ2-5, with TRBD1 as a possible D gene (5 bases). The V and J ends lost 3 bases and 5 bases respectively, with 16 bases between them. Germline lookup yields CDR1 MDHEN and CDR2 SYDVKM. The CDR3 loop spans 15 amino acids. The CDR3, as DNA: TGTGCCAGCAGTTTGGGTAGTCTAGGGGCGGAGACCCAGTACTTC. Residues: CASSLGSLGAETQYF.

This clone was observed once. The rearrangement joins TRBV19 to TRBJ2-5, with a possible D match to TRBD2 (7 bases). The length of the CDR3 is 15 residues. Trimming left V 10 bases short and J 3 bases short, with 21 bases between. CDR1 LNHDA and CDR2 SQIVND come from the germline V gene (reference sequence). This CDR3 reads CATRGGAIIEETQYF. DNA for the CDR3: TGTGCCACAAGGGGGGGGGCTATCATTGAAGAGACCCAGTACTTC. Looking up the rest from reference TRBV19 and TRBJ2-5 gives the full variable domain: DGGITQSPKYLFRKEGQNVTLSCEQNLNHDAMYWYRQDPGQGLRLIYYSQIVNDFQKGDIAEGYSVSREKKESFPLTVTSAQKNPTAFYLCATRGGAIIEETQYFGPGTRLLVL.